The 17 T cell receptor beta chains presented below share a single source sample, sequenced in a study of OX40 agonist ivuxolimab in advanced cancers. The table came from immunoSEQ multiplex PCR; TCRdb's copy has only in-frame clones and leaves some out. The data contain 77,000 or so clones, about 89% of them seen just once; the ten biggest clones take up approximately 0.54%. The starting material was CD4+ or CD8+ T cells sorted from blood, obtained in a trial of the OX40 agonist ivuxolimab. These receptor sequences come from an adult with an advanced solid tumor such as melanoma, head and neck, liver or kidney cancer.

This rearrangement joins TRBV5-1 to TRBJ2-3; the match to TRBD1 covers 8 bases. Germline values: CDR1 SGHRS, CDR2 YFSETQ. The CDR3 has 16 amino acids. With 7 bases clipped from V and 6 bases from J, the junction kept 16 bases outside the gene matches. The CDR3 spells CASQLAGTGGVDTQYF. DNA of the CDR3: TGCGCCAGCCAGCTTGCGGGGACAGGAGGTGTGGATACGCAGTATTTT.

This chain links TRBV30 with TRBJ2-7, with 10 bases identical to TRBD1. The CDR3 is made up of 13 amino acids. The germline V gene encodes CDR1 GTSNPN and CDR2 SVGIG (reference sequence). J gave up 9 bases and V 5 bases, and 10 bases lay outside the gene matches. CDR3 in amino acids: CAWADGTGVVQYF. In nucleotides, the CDR3 is TGTGCCTGGGCTGACGGGACAGGGGTTGTGCAGTACTTC. Using reference TRBV30 and TRBJ2-7 for the parts outside the CDR3, the full variable domain is SQTIHQWPATLVQPVGSPLSLECTVEGTSNPNLYWYRQAAGRGLQLLFYSVGIGQISSEVPQNLSASRPQDRQFILSSKKLLLSDSGFYLCAWADGTGVVQYFGPGTRLTVT.

The chain uses TRBV4-1 and TRBJ1-5, with D perhaps matching TRBD1 (5 bases). V dropped 0 bases and J dropped 7 bases, with 16 bases sitting between them. There are 16 residues in the CDR3. Germline V gene data show CDR1 as MGHRA and CDR2 as YSYEKL. The CDR3: CASSQDPTAIEQPQHF. The CDR3 DNA follows: TGCGCCAGCAGCCAAGACCCGACAGCCATAGAGCAGCCCCAGCATTTT.

V is TRBV30 and J is TRBJ1-4, with TRBD1 identical over 7 bases. J lost 6 bases, V lost 5 bases, and 6 bases had no gene match. Germline assignment: CDR1 GTSNPN and CDR2 SVGIG (reference sequence). This CDR3 region has 13 residues. CDR3 DNA: TGTGCCTGGCAGACAGGGAGTTATGAAAAACTGTTTTTT. Translated: CAWQTGSYEKLFF.

Notes on this clone: Other DNA sequences of this sample code for an identical CDR3. CDR3 residues: CASSGRTANEKLFF. CDR3 nucleotide sequence: TGTGCCAGCAGTGGGCGGACAGCTAATGAAAAACTGTTTTTT. The V and J genes are TRBV25-1 and TRBJ1-4, with D tentatively TRBD1 (6 bases). CDR3 length: 14 amino acids. V was pared by 4 bases and J by 3 bases, with 9 bases between. Germline CDR1 MGHDK, CDR2 SYGVNS.

The genes are TRBV30 and TRBJ1-6; D gene ambiguous. The CDR3 is 16 amino acids. Looked up from germline, CDR1 is GTSNPN and CDR2 is SVGIG (reference sequence). V lost 0 bases and J lost 9, with 18 bases in between. The CDR3: CAWSVRAGSPRSPLHF. The CDR3 bases are TGTGCCTGGAGTGTACGAGCCGGGAGCCCGCGTTCACCCCTCCACTTT.

The V gene is TRBV6-6, the J gene TRBJ1-2, with a possible D match to TRBD1 (5 bases). Looked up from germline, CDR1 is MNHNY and CDR2 is SVGAGI (reference sequence). This CDR3 region has 13 residues. V lost 7 bases, J lost 3 bases, and 12 bases lay in between. The CDR3 DNA follows: TGTGCCAGCAAGGGTGGGACTTACTATGGCTACACCTTC. It codes for CASKGGTYYGYTF.

The gene calls are TRBV19 and TRBJ1-5; D unclear. Per the germline V gene, CDR1 is LNHDA and CDR2 is SQIVND (reference sequence). The CDR3 totals 13 residues. V was pared by 6 bases and J by 5 bases, with 11 bases between. This CDR3 is CASSNGYDQPQHF. CDR3 coding DNA: TGTGCCAGTAGCAACGGTTACGATCAGCCCCAGCATTTT. Drawing the rest from reference TRBV19 and TRBJ1-5, the complete variable domain is DGGITQSPKYLFRKEGQNVTLSCEQNLNHDAMYWYRQDPGQGLRLIYYSQIVNDFQKGDIAEGYSVSREKKESFPLTVTSAQKNPTAFYLCASSNGYDQPQHFGDGTRLSIL.

The genes are TRBV4-3 and TRBJ1-4; D ambiguous. The V gene's germline CDR1 is LGHNA and CDR2 YSLEER. V was pared by 0 bases and J by 3 bases, with 11 bases between. This CDR3 contains 16 residues. The CDR3 nucleotides read TGCGCCAGCAGCCAAGATTCCGGGGAGGCTAATGAAAAACTGTTTTTT. It encodes CASSQDSGEANEKLFF.

The chain combines TRBV5-1 with TRBJ1-1, with 11 positions matching TRBD1. The CDR3 covers 14 residues. Germline V CDR1 and CDR2: SGHRS, YFSETQ. Trimming took 4 bases from V and 10 from J; bases not matched to a gene: 9. The CDR3 bases are TGCGCCAGCAGCCTTACCGGGACAGGGGGTAGAGCTTTCTTT. This encodes CASSLTGTGGRAFF.

J is TRBJ2-7 and V is TRBV7-3, with D tentatively TRBD1 (5 bases). Trimming pared 5 bases from V and 6 bases from J, leaving 14 bases between. CDR1 SGHTA and CDR2 FQGTGA come from the germline V gene. The CDR3 has 13 amino acids. Here the CDR3 reads CASSPGWGLEQYF. CDR3 nucleotides: TGTGCCAGCAGCCCTGGCTGGGGCCTCGAGCAGTACTTC.

This chain links TRBV30 with TRBJ1-1; no clear D. Trimming removed 2 bases at V and 2 bases at J, with 12 bases between. In germline, CDR1 is GTSNPN, CDR2 SVGIG (reference sequence). The length of the CDR3 is 14 residues. In DNA form, the CDR3 reads TGTGCCTGGAGTTTTAACAGTATAAACACTGAAGCTTTCTTT. It codes for CAWSFNSINTEAFF. Combining the CDR3 with reference TRBV30 and TRBJ1-1 gives the whole variable domain SQTIHQWPATLVQPVGSPLSLECTVEGTSNPNLYWYRQAAGRGLQLLFYSVGIGQISSEVPQNLSASRPQDRQFILSSKKLLLSDSGFYLCAWSFNSINTEAFFGQGTRLTVV.

The chain carries TRBV6-5 and TRBJ1-2; D gene ambiguous. The CDR3 spans 14 residues. V was pared by 6 bases and J by 5 bases, with 16 bases between. Germline CDR1 MNHEY, CDR2 SVGAGI. The CDR3 DNA is TGTGCCAGCAGCTCCCGAGGGCGATCTTATGGCTACACCTTC. Amino acids: CASSSRGRSYGYTF.

This clone was counted a few times. The genes are TRBV6-1 and TRBJ1-4; a possible D gene is TRBD1 (6 bases). With 3 bases removed from V and 6 bases from J, the gap between germline ends came to 11 bases. Looked up from germline, CDR1 is MNHNS and CDR2 is SASEGT. The length of the CDR3 is 14 residues. The CDR3 is CASSDRGFDEKLFF. CDR3 nucleotides: TGTGCCAGCAGTGACAGGGGTTTTGATGAAAAACTGTTTTTT.

This chain uses TRBV11-2 with TRBJ1-6; no reliable D call. V lost 5 bases, J lost 0 bases, and 8 bases lay in between. In germline, CDR1 is SGHAT, CDR2 FQNNGV. The CDR3 has 15 residues. In nucleotides, the CDR3 is TGTGCCAGCAGCCTCACAGTCTCCTATAATTCACCCCTCCACTTT. Translating gives CASSLTVSYNSPLHF.

The chain employs TRBV28 and TRBJ2-3; D possibly corresponds to TRBD1 (6 bases). This CDR3 is built from 13 residues. Germline V CDR1 and CDR2: MDHEN, SYDVKM. Between the trimmed V and J ends, which lost 3 bases and 7 bases, there was a span of 11 bases. The CDR3: CASSFPGVHTQYF. In DNA form, the CDR3 reads TGTGCCAGCAGTTTTCCAGGGGTTCATACGCAGTATTTT. Full variable domain (rest looked up from reference TRBV28 and TRBJ2-3): DVKVTQSSRYLVKRTGEKVFLECVQDMDHENMFWYRQDPGLGLRLIYFSYDVKMKEKGDIPEGYSVSREKKERFSLILESASTNQTSMYLCASSFPGVHTQYFGPGTRLTVL.

Only one count was recorded for this clone. V usage is TRBV10-3 and J usage is TRBJ2-1; the match to TRBD2 covers 7 bases. This CDR3 region has 15 residues. CDR1 ENHRY and CDR2 SYGVKD come from the germline V gene. V lost 1 base and J lost 8; bases outside the gene matches: 8. The CDR3 sequence is CAISELGTIGDEQFF. Here the CDR3 DNA reads TGTGCCATCAGTGAGTTGGGGACTATCGGCGATGAGCAGTTCTTC.